This note documents a single TCR beta chain sequence. The same CDR3 arises from other DNA sequences in this sample as well. As originally analysed: Estimation of nucleated cell counts was performed using reference gene primer amplification. Profiled with immunoSEQ multiplex PCR; TCRdb holds only in-frame clones, not every one. From that table come the V and J calls and clone size; the DNA was used to work out D and trimming. Here the sample spans approximately 170,000 clones, over 75% being singletons. This sample stems from a study of blood T cell repertoires in COVID-19. Study overall: COVID-19 samples, acute and convalescent, were from the United States, Italy and Spain. From T cells, B-cell-depleted T cells, or PBMCs came the material, which was cDNA or gDNA.

Deletions cut 3 bases from V and 6 bases from J, with 10 bases between. Germline V gene lookup returns CDR1 SGHRS and CDR2 YFSETQ. This CDR3 is built from 14 residues. V gene TRBV5-1 combines with J gene TRBJ1-6; no firm D call. Sequencing used peripheral blood. The TCR was taken from a woman aged 45-60 years with acute or convalescent COVID-19. In DNA form, the CDR3 reads TGCGCCAGCAGCTCTGGGCAATTTAATTCACCCCTCCACTTT. It codes for CASSSGQFNSPLHF.